This section outlines one T cell receptor beta chain sequence together with its context. The V segment lost 0 bases and the J segment 6 bases; nucleotides outside the gene matches: 3. Germline CDR1 ENHRY, CDR2 SYGVKD. The CDR3 has 15 amino acids. These data are taken from a study of shared clonotypes between healthy human individuals. Turning to the study itself: A couple of female and a few male donors aged 18 to 49 were enrolled.

Profiling relied on immunoSEQ multiplex PCR, and the TCRdb table lists in-frame clones only, not all of them. The table has more than 2,000,000 clones, 80% to 95% seen once; the top ten hold about 0.39%. The origin of this receptor is a man between 18 and 29 years old in good health. Some clones in this sample may be carry-over from other donors' samples. The sequenced sample was naive CD4+ T cells from PBMCs. As to subset: CD45RA+ positively selected. V and J are TRBV10-3 and TRBJ2-1, with TRBD2 identical over 9 bases. In nucleotides, the CDR3 is TGTGCCATCAGTGAGTCCCAGCGGGAGGTCAATGAGCAGTTCTTC. Translation: CAISESQREVNEQFF.